This record concerns one TCR beta chain sequence. Generated by immunoSEQ multiplex PCR, the TCRdb table keeps only in-frame clones and is missing some. This sample has around 300,000 clones, with about nine tenths found just once. The sample belongs to a study of Ad26.COV2.S vaccination and SARS-CoV-2 variants. About the study: Administration of Ad26.COV2.S was intramuscular, either once or twice 56 days apart.

Regarding treatment: 15 to 20 received Ad26.COV2.S at low or high dose, single or two shots; about five received placebo; per-sample allocation not given. Sample collection was performed on day 63 after the first vaccine or placebo injection. The sequences come from peripheral blood, collected in a trial of Ad26.COV2.S vaccine versus placebo. The TCR sequence derives from a person between 18 and 60 years old who received the Ad26.COV2.S COVID-19 vaccine or a placebo.

CDR3 amino acids: CASSADRVETGELFF. CDR3 sequence (DNA): TGTGCCAGCAGCGCGGACAGGGTAGAGACCGGGGAGCTGTTTTTT. V usage is TRBV9 and J usage is TRBJ2-2; the match to TRBD1 covers 8 bases. Germline CDR1 SGDLS, CDR2 YYNGEE. V gave up 3 bases and J gave up 5 bases; unmatched junction bases: 6. The CDR3 length is 15 residues.